This TCR beta chain was retrieved from a study of blood T cells in healthy people across ages. Primers used in a second PCR of about 7 to 12 cycles were a sample-barcoded 5' primer and a J-beta primer mix. TCRdb re-called the 5' RACE reads through MiXCR, storing one row per CDR3 protein. This sample has around 800,000 distinct CDR3 sequences, with around a quarter found just once. The CDR3 has 14 residues. This clonotype was seen at least ten times. This sample was shared with a second study, whose subject was T cells of mothers and their children.

The sample comprised blood. This sequence originates from a boy aged 10-17 years in good health. This chain uses TRBV21-1 with TRBJ2-5. TRBV21-1 is a pseudogene. In DNA, the CDR3 is TGTGCCAGCAGCAAAGTTAATGGCCAAGAGACCCAGTACTTC. Translated: CASSKVNGQETQYF.